This T cell receptor (beta chain) was profiled in a study of T cell changes during pregnancy in multiple sclerosis. Clones were sequenced by immunoSEQ multiplex PCR, and TCRdb holds only the in-frame ones, with some missing. The repertoire consists of about 40,000 clones, with 70% to 90% occurring once and the leading ten covering around 0.57%. The specimen comprised CD4+ T cells from peripheral blood mononuclear cells, sampled before pregnancy. The clonotype originates from a female donor with multiple sclerosis, enrolled in a pregnancy study.

The CDR3 nucleotides read TGTGCCAGCAGTCCTTTGGGCGGGTCCTACAATGAGCAGTTCTTC. Protein sequence: CASSPLGGSYNEQFF. The chain couples TRBV6-5 to TRBJ2-1; maybe TRBD2 (5 bases). Germline V gives CDR1 MNHEY, CDR2 SVGAGI. V shed 5 bases and J shed 1 base, with 12 bases lying between them. The CDR3 is made up of 15 amino acids.